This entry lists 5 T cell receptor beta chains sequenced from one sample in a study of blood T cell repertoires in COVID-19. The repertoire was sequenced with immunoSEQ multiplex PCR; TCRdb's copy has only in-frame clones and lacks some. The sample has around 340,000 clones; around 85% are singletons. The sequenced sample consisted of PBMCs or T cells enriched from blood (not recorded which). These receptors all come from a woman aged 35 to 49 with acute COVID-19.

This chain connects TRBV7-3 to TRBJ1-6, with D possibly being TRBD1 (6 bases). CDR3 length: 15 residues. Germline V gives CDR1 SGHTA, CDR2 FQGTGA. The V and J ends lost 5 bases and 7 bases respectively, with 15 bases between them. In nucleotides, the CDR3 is TGTGCCAGCAGCACGACAGGCCCTTGGAATTCACCCCTCCACTTT. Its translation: CASSTTGPWNSPLHF.

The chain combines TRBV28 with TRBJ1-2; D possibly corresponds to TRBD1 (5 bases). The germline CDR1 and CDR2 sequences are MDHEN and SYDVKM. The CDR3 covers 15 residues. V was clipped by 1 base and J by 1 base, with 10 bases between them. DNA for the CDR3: TGTGCCAGCAGTTTATCAGGGAACCTTAACTATGGCTACACCTTC. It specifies CASSLSGNLNYGYTF.

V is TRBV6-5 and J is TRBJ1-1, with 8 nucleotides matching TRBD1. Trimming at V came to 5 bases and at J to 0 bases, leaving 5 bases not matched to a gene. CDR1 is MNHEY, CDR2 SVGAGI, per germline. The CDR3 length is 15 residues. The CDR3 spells CASSTGTGVNTEAFF. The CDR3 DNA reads TGTGCCAGCAGTACCGGGACAGGAGTGAACACTGAAGCTTTCTTT.

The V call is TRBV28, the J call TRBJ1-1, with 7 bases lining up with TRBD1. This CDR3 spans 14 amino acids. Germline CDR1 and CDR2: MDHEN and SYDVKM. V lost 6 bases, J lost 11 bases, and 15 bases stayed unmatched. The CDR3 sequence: CASSSQTGSRLAFF. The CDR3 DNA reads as TGTGCCAGCAGCTCTCAGACAGGGTCGCGGTTGGCTTTCTTT. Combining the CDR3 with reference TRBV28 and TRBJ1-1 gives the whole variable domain DVKVTQSSRYLVKRTGEKVFLECVQDMDHENMFWYRQDPGLGLRLIYFSYDVKMKEKGDIPEGYSVSREKKERFSLILESASTNQTSMYLCASSSQTGSRLAFFGQGTRLTVV.

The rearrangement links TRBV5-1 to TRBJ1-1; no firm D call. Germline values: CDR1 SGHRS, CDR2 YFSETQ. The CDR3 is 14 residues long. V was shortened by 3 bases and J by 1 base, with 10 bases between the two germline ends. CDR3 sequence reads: CASSYSQKNTEAFF. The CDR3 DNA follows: TGCGCCAGCAGCTATTCGCAGAAGAACACTGAAGCTTTCTTT.